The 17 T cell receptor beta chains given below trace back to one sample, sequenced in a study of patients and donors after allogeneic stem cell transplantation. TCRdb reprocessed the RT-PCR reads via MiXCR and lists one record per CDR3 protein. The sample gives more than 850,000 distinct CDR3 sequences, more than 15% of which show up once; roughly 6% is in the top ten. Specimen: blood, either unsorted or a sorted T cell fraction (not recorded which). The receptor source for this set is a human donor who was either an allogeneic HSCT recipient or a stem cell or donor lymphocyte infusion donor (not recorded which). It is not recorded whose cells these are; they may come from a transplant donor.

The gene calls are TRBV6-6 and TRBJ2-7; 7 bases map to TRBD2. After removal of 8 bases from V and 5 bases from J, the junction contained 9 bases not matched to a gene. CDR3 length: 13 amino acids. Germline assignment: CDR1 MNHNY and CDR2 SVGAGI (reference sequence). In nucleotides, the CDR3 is TGTGCCAGCCTAGCGGAAAAAAGGGACGAGCAGTACTTC. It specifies CASLAEKRDEQYF.

CDR3 in DNA: TGTGCCAGCAGCTTGGGTTGGGGGGACGGCAATCAGCCCCAGCATTTT. Translated, it gives CASSLGWGDGNQPQHF. The V call is TRBV5-6, the J call TRBJ1-5; weak D call: TRBD1 (5 bases). This CDR3 is 16 amino acids long. Germline CDR1 SGHDT, CDR2 YYEEEE. The V gene lost 0 bases and the J gene lost 2 bases, with 12 bases spanning the gap.

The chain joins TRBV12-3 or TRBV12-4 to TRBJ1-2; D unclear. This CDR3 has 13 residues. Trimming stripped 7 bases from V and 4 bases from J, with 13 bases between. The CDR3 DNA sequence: TGTGCCAGCACCCCCCAGTTCCTCTATGGCTACACCTTC. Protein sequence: CASTPQFLYGYTF.

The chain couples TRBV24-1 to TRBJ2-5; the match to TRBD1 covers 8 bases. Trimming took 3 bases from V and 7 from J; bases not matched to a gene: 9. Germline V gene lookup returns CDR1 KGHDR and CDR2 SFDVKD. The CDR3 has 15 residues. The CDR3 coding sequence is TGTGCCACCAGTGATGGACAGGGAATAAGGGGGACCCAGTACTTC. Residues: CATSDGQGIRGTQYF.

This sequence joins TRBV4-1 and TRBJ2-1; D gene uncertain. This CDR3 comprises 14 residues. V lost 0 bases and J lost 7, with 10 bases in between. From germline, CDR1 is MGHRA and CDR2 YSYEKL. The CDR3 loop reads CASSQEGVGNEQFF. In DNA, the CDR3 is TGCGCCAGCAGCCAAGAGGGTGTGGGGAATGAGCAGTTCTTC.

CDR3 loop: CASSYGGATNEKLFF. The CDR3 DNA reads TGCGCCAGCAGCTACGGAGGGGCGACTAATGAAAAACTGTTTTTT. This chain connects TRBV5-1 to TRBJ1-4; weak D call: TRBD1 (5 bases). The CDR3 runs to 15 residues. CDR1 and CDR2 (germline): SGHRS, YFSETQ. Deletions cut 3 bases from V and 2 bases from J, with 11 bases between. Based on the CDR3 plus reference TRBV5-1 and TRBJ1-4, the full variable domain is KAGVTQTPRYLIKTRGQQVTLSCSPISGHRSVSWYQQTPGQGLQFLFEYFSETQRNKGNFPGRFSGRQFSNSRSEMNVSTLELGDSALYLCASSYGGATNEKLFFGSGTQLSVL.

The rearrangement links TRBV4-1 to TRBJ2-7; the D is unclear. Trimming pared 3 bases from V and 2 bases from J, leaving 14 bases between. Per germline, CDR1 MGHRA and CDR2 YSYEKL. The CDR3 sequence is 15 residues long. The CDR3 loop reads CASSHATQFPYEQYF. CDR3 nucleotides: TGCGCCAGCAGCCACGCAACACAATTCCCCTACGAGCAGTACTTC.

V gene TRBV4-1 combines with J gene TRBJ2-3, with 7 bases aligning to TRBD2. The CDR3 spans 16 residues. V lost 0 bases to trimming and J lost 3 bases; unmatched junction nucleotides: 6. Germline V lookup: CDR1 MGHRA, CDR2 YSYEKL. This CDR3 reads CASSQDLSGATDTQYF. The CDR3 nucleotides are TGCGCCAGCAGCCAAGATCTGAGCGGGGCGACAGATACGCAGTATTTT.

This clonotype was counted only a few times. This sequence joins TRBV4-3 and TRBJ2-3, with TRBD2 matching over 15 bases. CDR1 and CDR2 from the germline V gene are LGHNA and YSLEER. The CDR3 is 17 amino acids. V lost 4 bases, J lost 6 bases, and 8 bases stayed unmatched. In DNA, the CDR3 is TGCGCCAGCAGCCCTTCCGGGACTAGCGGGGGGTTGGATACGCAGTATTTT. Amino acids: CASSPSGTSGGLDTQYF.

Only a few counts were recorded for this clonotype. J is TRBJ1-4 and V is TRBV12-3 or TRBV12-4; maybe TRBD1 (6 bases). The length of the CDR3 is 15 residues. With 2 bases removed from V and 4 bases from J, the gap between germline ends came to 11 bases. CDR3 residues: CASSLQGKFNEKLFF. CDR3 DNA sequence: TGTGCCAGCAGTTTACAGGGGAAATTTAATGAAAAACTGTTTTTT.

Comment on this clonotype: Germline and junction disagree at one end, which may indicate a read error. CDR3 sequence: CASSHLATIANAGELFF. The CDR3 DNA reads as TGTGCCAGCAGCCATTTAGCAACAATAGCGAACGCCGGGGAGCTGTTTTTT. The rearrangement joins TRBV3-1 to TRBJ2-2; D is perhaps TRBD2 (5 bases). Looked up from germline, CDR1 is LGHDT and CDR2 is YNNKEL (reference sequence). The CDR3 sequence is 17 residues long.

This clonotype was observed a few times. CDR3: CASRGTAGSYEQYF. In DNA, the CDR3 is TGTGCCAGCAGGGGGACAGCCGGCTCCTACGAGCAGTACTTC. This sequence joins TRBV6-1 and TRBJ2-7; 7 bases match TRBD1. The V gene's germline CDR1 is MNHNS and CDR2 SASEGT. J was trimmed by 0 bases and V by 6 bases; bases with no gene match: 5. The CDR3 extends over 14 amino acids.

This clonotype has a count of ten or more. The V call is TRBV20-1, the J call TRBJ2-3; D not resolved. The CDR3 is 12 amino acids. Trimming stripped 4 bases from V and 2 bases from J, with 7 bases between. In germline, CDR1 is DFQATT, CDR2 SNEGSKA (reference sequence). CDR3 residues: CSAMRDTDTQYF. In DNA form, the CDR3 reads TGCAGTGCTATGCGCGACACAGATACGCAGTATTTT.

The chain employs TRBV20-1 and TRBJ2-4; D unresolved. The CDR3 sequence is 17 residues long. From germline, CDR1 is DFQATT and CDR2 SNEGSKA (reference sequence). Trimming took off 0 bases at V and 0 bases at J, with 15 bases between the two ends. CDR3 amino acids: CSARDLCWGIAKNIQYF. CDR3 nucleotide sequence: TGCAGTGCTAGAGATCTGTGTTGGGGAATAGCCAAAAACATTCAGTACTTC.

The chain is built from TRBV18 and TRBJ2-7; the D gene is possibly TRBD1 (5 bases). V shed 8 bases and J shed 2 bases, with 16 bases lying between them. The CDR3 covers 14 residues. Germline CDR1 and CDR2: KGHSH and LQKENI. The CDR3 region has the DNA TGTGCCAGCGCGGCGGATGGGGCGACCTACGAGCAGTACTTC. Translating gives CASAADGATYEQYF. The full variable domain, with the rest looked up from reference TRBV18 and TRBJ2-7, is NAGVMQNPRHLVRRRGQEARLRCSPMKGHSHVYWYRQLPEEGLKFMVYLQKENIIDESGMPKERFSAEFPKEGPSILRIQQVVRGDSAAYFCASAADGATYEQYFGPGTRLTVT.

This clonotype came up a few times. In DNA form, the CDR3 reads TGCAGAGTGCTCCGAGGGGGGGCGCGGGGCACAGATACGCAGTATTTT. It specifies CRVLRGGARGTDTQYF. This chain joins TRBV20-1 and TRBJ2-3; tentatively, D is TRBD2 (7 bases). CDR1 and CDR2 from the germline V gene are DFQATT and SNEGSKA (reference sequence). The CDR3 totals 16 residues.

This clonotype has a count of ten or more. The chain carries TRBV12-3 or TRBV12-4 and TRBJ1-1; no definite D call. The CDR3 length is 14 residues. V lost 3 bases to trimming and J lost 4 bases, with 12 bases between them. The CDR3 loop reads CASSFHREGTEAFF. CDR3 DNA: TGTGCCAGCAGTTTCCATAGGGAAGGCACTGAAGCTTTCTTT.